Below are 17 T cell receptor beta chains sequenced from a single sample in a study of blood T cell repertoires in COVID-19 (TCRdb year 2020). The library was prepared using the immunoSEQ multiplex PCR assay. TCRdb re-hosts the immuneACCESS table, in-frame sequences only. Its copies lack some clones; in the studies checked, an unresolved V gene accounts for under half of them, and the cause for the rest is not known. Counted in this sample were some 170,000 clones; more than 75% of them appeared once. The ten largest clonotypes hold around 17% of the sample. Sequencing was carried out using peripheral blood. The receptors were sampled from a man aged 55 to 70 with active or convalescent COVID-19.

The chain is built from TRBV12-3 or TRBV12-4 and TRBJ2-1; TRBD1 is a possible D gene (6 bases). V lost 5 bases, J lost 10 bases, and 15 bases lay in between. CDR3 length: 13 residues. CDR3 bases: TGTGCCAGCAGTGCCGCTTTCGACAGGGAGCAGTTCTTC. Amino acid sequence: CASSAAFDREQFF.

In DNA, the CDR3 is TGTGCCAGTAGTATAAGGGGGCAGCCTATAAACAATCAGCCCCAGCATTTT. Translated, it gives CASSIRGQPINNQPQHF. The chain joins TRBV19 to TRBJ1-5; 7 nucleotides line up with TRBD1. This CDR3 comprises 17 residues. The trim removed 2 bases at V and 3 bases at J, leaving 10 bases unmatched. Germline V CDR1 and CDR2: LNHDA, SQIVND (reference sequence).

Written as DNA, the CDR3 is TGTGCCTGGAGTGGAACGGGGTACTCCTACAATGAGCAGTTCTTC. Protein product: CAWSGTGYSYNEQFF. The chain is built from TRBV30 and TRBJ2-1; D may be TRBD2 (5 bases). Trimming stripped 1 base from V and 0 bases from J, with 10 bases between. The CDR3 extends over 15 amino acids. Germline V CDR1 and CDR2: GTSNPN, SVGIG (reference sequence).

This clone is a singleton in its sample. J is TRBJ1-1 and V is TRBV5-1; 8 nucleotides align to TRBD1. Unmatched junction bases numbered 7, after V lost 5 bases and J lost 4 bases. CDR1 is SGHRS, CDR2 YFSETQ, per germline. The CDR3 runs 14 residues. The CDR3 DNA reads TGCGCCAGCAGACGCGGACAGGGTGGCACTGAAGCTTTCTTT. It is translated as CASRRGQGGTEAFF.

The CDR3 DNA reads as TGTGCCAGCAGTGATGGGATCGGACAGCAAAACTATGGCTACACCTTC. Translated: CASSDGIGQQNYGYTF. The J gene is TRBJ1-2, the V gene TRBV2; D might be TRBD1 (6 bases). Germline assignment: CDR1 SNHLY and CDR2 FYNNEI. The CDR3 consists of 16 residues. The V end lost 3 bases, the J end lost 2 bases, and 16 bases lay between the germline ends.

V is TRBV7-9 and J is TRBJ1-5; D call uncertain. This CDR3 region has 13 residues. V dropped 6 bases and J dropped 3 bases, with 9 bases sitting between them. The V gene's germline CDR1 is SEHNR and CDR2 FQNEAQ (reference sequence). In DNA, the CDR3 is TGTGCCAGCAGTCGGGAGGTCAATCAGCCCCAGCATTTT. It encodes CASSREVNQPQHF.

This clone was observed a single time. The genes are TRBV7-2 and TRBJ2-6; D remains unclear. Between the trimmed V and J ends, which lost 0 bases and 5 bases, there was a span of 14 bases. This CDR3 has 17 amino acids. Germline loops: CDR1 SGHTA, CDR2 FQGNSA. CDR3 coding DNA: TGTGCCAGCAGCTTAGCGGCACTCACAGTCTGGGCCAACGTCCTGACTTTC. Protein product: CASSLAALTVWANVLTF.

The CDR3, as DNA: TGCGCCAGCAGCTTGGGTCCGCAGTCCTACGAGCAGTACTTC. It translates to CASSLGPQSYEQYF. The chain is built from TRBV5-1 and TRBJ2-7; no definite D call. Trimming stripped 0 bases from V and 1 base from J, with 8 bases between. The CDR3 sequence is 14 residues long. CDR1 SGHRS and CDR2 YFSETQ come from the germline V gene.

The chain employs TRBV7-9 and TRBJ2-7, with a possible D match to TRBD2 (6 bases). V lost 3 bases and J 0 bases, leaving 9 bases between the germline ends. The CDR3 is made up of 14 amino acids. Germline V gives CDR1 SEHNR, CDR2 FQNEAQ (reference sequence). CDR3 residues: CASSLAGSSYEQYF. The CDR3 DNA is TGTGCCAGCAGCTTGGCGGGGAGCTCCTACGAGCAGTACTTC.

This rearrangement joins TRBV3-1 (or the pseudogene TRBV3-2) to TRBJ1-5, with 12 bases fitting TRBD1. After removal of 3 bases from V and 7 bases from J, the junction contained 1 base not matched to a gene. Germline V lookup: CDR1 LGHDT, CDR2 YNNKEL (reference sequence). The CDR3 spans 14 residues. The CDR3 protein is CASSQGQGAQPQHF. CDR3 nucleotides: TGTGCCAGCAGCCAGGGACAGGGGGCACAGCCCCAGCATTTT.

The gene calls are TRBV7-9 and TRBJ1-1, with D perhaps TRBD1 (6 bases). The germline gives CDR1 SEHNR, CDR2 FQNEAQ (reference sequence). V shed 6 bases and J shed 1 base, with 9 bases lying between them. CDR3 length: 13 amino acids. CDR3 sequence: CASRIRGNTEAFF. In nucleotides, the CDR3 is TGTGCCAGCAGAATCAGGGGGAACACTGAAGCTTTCTTT.

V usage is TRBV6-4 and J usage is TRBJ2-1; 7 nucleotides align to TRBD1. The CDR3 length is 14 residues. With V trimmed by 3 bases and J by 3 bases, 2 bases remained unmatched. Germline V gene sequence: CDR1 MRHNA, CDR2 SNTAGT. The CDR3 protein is CASSERTGYNEQFF. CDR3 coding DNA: TGTGCCAGCAGTGAAAGGACAGGCTACAATGAGCAGTTCTTC.

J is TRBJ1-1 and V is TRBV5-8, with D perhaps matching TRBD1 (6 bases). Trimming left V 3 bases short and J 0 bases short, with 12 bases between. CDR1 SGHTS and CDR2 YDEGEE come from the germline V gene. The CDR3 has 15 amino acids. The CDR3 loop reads CASSWLTGMNTEAFF. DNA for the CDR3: TGTGCCAGCAGCTGGTTAACAGGGATGAACACTGAAGCTTTCTTT.

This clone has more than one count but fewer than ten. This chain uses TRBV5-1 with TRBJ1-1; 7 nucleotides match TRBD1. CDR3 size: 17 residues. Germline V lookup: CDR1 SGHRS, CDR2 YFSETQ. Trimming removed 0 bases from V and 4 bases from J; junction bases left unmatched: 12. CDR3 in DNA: TGCGCCAGCAGCTTGGGGGCGCTGACAGGGTCGGGCACTGAAGCTTTCTTT. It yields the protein CASSLGALTGSGTEAFF.

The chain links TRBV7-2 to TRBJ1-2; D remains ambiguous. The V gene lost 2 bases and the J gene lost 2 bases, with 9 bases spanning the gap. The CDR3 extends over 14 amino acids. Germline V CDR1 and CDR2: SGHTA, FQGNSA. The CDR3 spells CASSLPVPNYGYTF. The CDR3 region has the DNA TGTGCCAGCAGCTTACCCGTCCCCAACTATGGCTACACCTTC.

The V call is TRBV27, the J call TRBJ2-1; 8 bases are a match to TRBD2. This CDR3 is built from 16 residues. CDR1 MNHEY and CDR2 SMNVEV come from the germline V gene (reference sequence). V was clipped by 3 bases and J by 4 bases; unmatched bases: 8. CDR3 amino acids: CASSFSTSGGYNEQFF. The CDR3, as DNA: TGTGCCAGCAGTTTTTCTACTAGCGGAGGGTACAATGAGCAGTTCTTC.

The CDR3 sequence: CASRRGAVETQYF. The CDR3 nucleotides are TGTGCCAGCCGACGGGGGGCAGTAGAGACCCAGTACTTC. The J gene is TRBJ2-5, the V gene TRBV18; D is perhaps TRBD2 (7 bases). There are 13 residues in the CDR3. Germline CDR1 is KGHSH and CDR2 is LQKENI. Trimming stripped 8 bases from V and 4 bases from J, with 14 bases between.